This T cell receptor (beta chain) was sequenced for a study of blood T cell repertoires in COVID-19. Study information: Samples came from the United States, Italy and Spain, spanning acute and convalescent COVID-19. The cDNA or gDNA used as material had been derived from T cells, B-cell-depleted T cells, or PBMCs.

The V gene's germline CDR1 is MGHRA and CDR2 YSYEKL. The CDR3 length is 13 residues. The V end was cut by 6 bases, the J end by 1 base, with 9 bases between. Study processing details: It was from reference gene primer amplification that nucleated cell counts were estimated. Sequenced by immunoSEQ multiplex PCR; TCRdb stores in-frame clones only, minus some. For V, J and clone size, that table is used; D and trimming come from the DNA. The repertoire holds around 68,000 clones, with roughly 87% as singletons. The source material was peripheral blood. The rearrangement joins TRBV4-1 to TRBJ1-1, with a weak D call TRBD1 (6 bases). This receptor was obtained from a man aged 50 or older with active COVID-19. CDR3 nucleotides: TGCGCCAGCAGACGGACAGAGAACACTGAAGCTTTCTTT. This sequence encodes CASRRTENTEAFF.